The 25 T cell receptor beta chains below were found in one sample sequenced in a study of OX40 agonist ivuxolimab in advanced cancers. Sequencing was performed with immunoSEQ multiplex PCR; in TCRdb, only in-frame clones are kept and a portion is missing. The sample lists tens of thousands of clones; 70% to 90% were seen once. The starting material was CD4+ or CD8+ T cells sorted from blood, obtained in a trial of the OX40 agonist ivuxolimab. The receptors stem from an adult with an advanced solid tumor such as melanoma, head and neck, liver or kidney cancer.

Points on this clone: Since the CDR3 does not end with the conserved phenylalanine or tryptophan, this likely comes from a read error. The V and J genes are TRBV11-2 and TRBJ1-6; D gene ambiguous. V lost 3 bases and J 14 bases, leaving 17 bases between the germline ends. Germline V gene data show CDR1 as SGHAT and CDR2 as FQNNGV. The CDR3 has 14 residues. The CDR3 sequence: CASSFGDAFSTLHL. The DNA of the CDR3 is TGTGCCAGCAGCTTTGGGGATGCCTTTTCTACCCTCCACCTT.

CDR3 sequence reads: CAWSETGPFSYGYTF. The DNA of the CDR3 is TGTGCCTGGAGCGAGACAGGGCCATTTTCCTATGGCTACACCTTC. V gene TRBV30 combines with J gene TRBJ1-2, with TRBD1 identical over 7 bases. The V segment lost 3 bases and the J segment 4 bases; nucleotides outside the gene matches: 11. The CDR3 loop spans 15 amino acids. Looked up from germline, CDR1 is GTSNPN and CDR2 is SVGIG (reference sequence).

The chain combines TRBV4-1 with TRBJ2-5, with no clear D. Germline CDR1 and CDR2: MGHRA and YSYEKL. This CDR3 has 14 residues. V shed 1 base and J shed 2 bases, with 8 bases lying between them. The CDR3 protein is CASSQVATQETQYF. In nucleotides, the CDR3 is TGCGCCAGCAGCCAAGTGGCTACGCAAGAGACCCAGTACTTC.

The gene calls are TRBV25-1 and TRBJ1-1; D remains ambiguous. V lost 6 bases and J lost 5, with 22 bases in between. Germline assignment: CDR1 MGHDK and CDR2 SYGVNS. The CDR3 contains 16 residues. The DNA of the CDR3 is TGTGCCAGCAGCGGGCGGGAGATCTTCGAAGAAACTGAAGCTTTCTTT. Encoded protein: CASSGREIFEETEAFF.

The rearrangement joins TRBV7-9 to TRBJ1-5; 7 bases map to TRBD1. Per germline, CDR1 SEHNR and CDR2 FQNEAQ (reference sequence). The CDR3 contains 15 residues. J gave up 3 bases and V 4 bases, and 6 bases lay outside the gene matches. The DNA for the CDR3 is TGTGCCAGCAGCTCGGTTACAGGGGTCAATCAGCCCCAGCATTTT. This translates into CASSSVTGVNQPQHF.

The chain employs TRBV2 and TRBJ2-1; 9 bases agree with TRBD2. The CDR3 totals 14 residues. Trimming cost V 5 bases and J 6 bases; bases outside gene matches: 5. The germline gives CDR1 SNHLY, CDR2 FYNNEI. The CDR3 nucleotides are TGTGCCAGCAGTTCCCCGGGACTAGCCAATGAGCAGTTCTTC. Translated: CASSSPGLANEQFF.

The chain is built from TRBV19 and TRBJ1-1, with no clear D. The germline V gene has CDR1 LNHDA and CDR2 SQIVND (reference sequence). The CDR3 is 17 residues long. V was trimmed by 7 bases and J by 1 base, leaving 22 bases between them. CDR3 protein: CASTIPGLGGPNTEAFF. CDR3 sequence (DNA): TGTGCCAGTACCATTCCCGGGCTGGGCGGCCCGAACACTGAAGCTTTCTTT.

The chain joins TRBV2 to TRBJ2-1; D is uncertain. The CDR3 consists of 14 residues. Germline CDR1 reads SNHLY; CDR2 reads FYNNEI. The V and J ends lost 1 base and 1 base respectively, with 5 bases between them. The CDR3 bases are TGTGCCAGCAGTGAAGATCTTTCCTACAATGAGCAGTTCTTC. Amino acids: CASSEDLSYNEQFF.

The gene calls are TRBV5-1 and TRBJ2-1; D is uncertain. The CDR3 totals 12 residues. Germline CDR1 reads SGHRS; CDR2 reads YFSETQ. Trimming removed 3 bases at V and 9 bases at J, with 10 bases between. Written as DNA, the CDR3 is TGCGCCAGCAGCTCGACTCGGGTTGAGCAGTTCTTC. This translates into CASSSTRVEQFF.

This CDR3 is CASSPGQGTEAFF. DNA for the CDR3: TGTGCCAGCAGCCCAGGACAGGGCACTGAAGCTTTCTTT. This chain joins TRBV5-4 and TRBJ1-1; 8 bases agree with TRBD1. Germline loops: CDR1 SGHNT, CDR2 YYREEE (reference sequence). The CDR3 covers 13 residues. V dropped 4 bases and J dropped 4; count of bases not matched to a gene: 3.

V usage is TRBV5-6 and J usage is TRBJ2-7, with no clear D. V was clipped by 3 bases and J by 3 bases, with 7 bases between them. CDR3 size: 12 residues. Germline V CDR1 and CDR2: SGHDT, YYEEEE. The CDR3 DNA sequence: TGTGCCAGCAGCTCCAGGATCTACGAGCAGTACTTC. Translation: CASSSRIYEQYF.

The chain has TRBV10-2 and TRBJ1-3; the D is unclear. The germline gives CDR1 WSHSY, CDR2 SAAADI. Deletions cut 0 bases from V and 4 bases from J, with 7 bases between. This CDR3 is 14 amino acids long. CDR3 sequence (DNA): TGCGCCAGCAGTGAGTCGAACGGAGGAAACACCATATATTTT. It codes for CASSESNGGNTIYF.

Notes on this clone: The same CDR3 can be traced to other DNA sequences in this sample. The chain employs TRBV30 and TRBJ1-1, with D unresolved. Germline values: CDR1 GTSNPN, CDR2 SVGIG (reference sequence). CDR3 length equals 13 residues. Trimming cost V 3 bases and J 0 bases, with 8 bases left between them. CDR3 DNA: TGTGCCTGGAGGGCCGGACTGAACACTGAAGCTTTCTTT. It is translated as CAWRAGLNTEAFF.

This clone was seen once. The chain links TRBV7-6 to TRBJ2-1, with D maybe TRBD1 (5 bases). Trimming shortened V by 3 bases and J by 0 bases, and 12 bases separated the two germline ends. Germline V gene lookup returns CDR1 SGHVS and CDR2 FNYEAQ. CDR3 size: 16 residues. The CDR3 spells CASSFTGDSSYNEQFF. The DNA for the CDR3 is TGTGCCAGCAGCTTCACAGGCGATAGCTCCTACAATGAGCAGTTCTTC.

The gene calls are TRBV7-2 and TRBJ1-1, with D perhaps matching TRBD1 (5 bases). This CDR3 has 16 amino acids. Trimming removed 3 bases from V and 6 bases from J, with 20 bases in between. Germline assignment: CDR1 SGHTA and CDR2 FQGNSA. CDR3: CASSLYGVGATAEAFF. Here the CDR3 DNA reads TGTGCCAGCAGCTTGTATGGAGTAGGGGCCACCGCTGAAGCTTTCTTT.

This clone is categorized as medium-sized. The CDR3 DNA reads as TGCGCCAGCAGCCCGTACCAGTACCAAGAGACCCAGTACTTC. Protein sequence: CASSPYQYQETQYF. This sequence joins TRBV4-1 and TRBJ2-5, with D hard to call. Trimming removed 4 bases at V and 0 bases at J, with 9 bases between. The germline V gene has CDR1 MGHRA and CDR2 YSYEKL. The CDR3 runs 14 residues.

This clone came up once. The chain couples TRBV10-3 to TRBJ2-2; TRBD2 is a possible D gene (5 bases). V was clipped by 3 bases and J by 4 bases, with 15 bases between them. CDR3 length equals 16 residues. Germline values: CDR1 ENHRY, CDR2 SYGVKD. This CDR3 reads CAISDPDLAVTGELFF. In DNA form, the CDR3 reads TGTGCCATCAGTGATCCCGACCTAGCCGTCACCGGGGAGCTGTTTTTT.

CDR3 nucleotides: TGCGCCAGCAGCCAGTCCTCAGGGGGCCCTGAAGCTTTCTTT. Protein: CASSQSSGGPEAFF. The V and J genes are TRBV4-3 and TRBJ1-1; 8 bases align to TRBD1. This CDR3 comprises 14 residues. The J segment lost 6 bases and the V segment lost 3 bases, leaving 6 bases of the junction unmatched. Germline V gene sequence: CDR1 LGHNA, CDR2 YSLEER.

V and J are TRBV5-1 and TRBJ1-5, with 9 bases fitting TRBD1. After removal of 4 bases from V and 6 bases from J, the junction contained 5 bases not matched to a gene. CDR1 and CDR2 from the germline V gene are SGHRS and YFSETQ. This CDR3 is built from 14 residues. In DNA, the CDR3 is TGCGCCAGCAGCCTCGGGACAGGGATTCAGCCCCAGCATTTT. Translating it yields CASSLGTGIQPQHF.

The V gene is TRBV10-3, the J gene TRBJ2-1; D is undetermined. This CDR3 region has 13 residues. Per germline, CDR1 ENHRY and CDR2 SYGVKD. V was shortened by 7 bases and J by 0 bases, with 7 bases between the two germline ends. The CDR3 DNA sequence: TGTGCCATCATGGGTGCCTCCTACAATGAGCAGTTCTTC. As protein: CAIMGASYNEQFF.

CDR3 DNA: TGCGCCAGCAGAGGGGTCTTTGGCACTGAAGCTTTCTTT. It encodes CASRGVFGTEAFF. This chain joins TRBV4-1 and TRBJ1-1; possibly TRBD1 for D (5 bases). Germline loops: CDR1 MGHRA, CDR2 YSYEKL. Deletions cut 6 bases from V and 4 bases from J, with 12 bases between. This CDR3 spans 13 amino acids.

The chain has TRBV18 and TRBJ1-2; D possibly corresponds to TRBD1 (6 bases). Germline V lookup: CDR1 KGHSH, CDR2 LQKENI. The CDR3 runs to 17 residues. Between the trimmed V and J ends, which lost 0 bases and 0 bases, there was a span of 14 bases. DNA for the CDR3: TGTGCCAGCTCACCACCGTACAGGGACGAAGCTAACTATGGCTACACCTTC. Translating it yields CASSPPYRDEANYGYTF.

The sample holds a few counts of this clone. V is TRBV6-6 and J is TRBJ2-1, with 15 bases matching TRBD2. The CDR3 extends over 15 amino acids. Trimming removed 6 bases from V and 8 bases from J; junction bases left unmatched: 5. The germline CDR1 and CDR2 sequences are MNHNY and SVGAGI (reference sequence). CDR3 nucleotide sequence: TGTGCCAGCAGCCGGACTAGCGGGGGGGTAGATGAGCAGTTCTTC. Its protein product is CASSRTSGGVDEQFF.

The chain recombines TRBV7-3 with TRBJ2-3, with TRBD1 matching 8 bases. V dropped 2 bases and J dropped 2; count of bases not matched to a gene: 6. The CDR3 contains 16 residues. Germline V CDR1 and CDR2: SGHTA, FQGTGA. CDR3 sequence: CASSLSAGGYTDTQYF. As DNA, the CDR3 is TGTGCCAGCAGCTTATCCGCAGGGGGCTACACAGATACGCAGTATTTT.

V usage is TRBV7-9 and J usage is TRBJ1-2; D remains unclear. Trimming removed 4 bases from V and 9 bases from J, with 18 bases in between. Germline V gene lookup returns CDR1 SEHNR and CDR2 FQNEAQ (reference sequence). This CDR3 comprises 14 residues. The DNA of the CDR3 is TGTGCCAGCAGCTCGTCGACGGTAGGGTATCGCTACACCTTC. This translates into CASSSSTVGYRYTF.